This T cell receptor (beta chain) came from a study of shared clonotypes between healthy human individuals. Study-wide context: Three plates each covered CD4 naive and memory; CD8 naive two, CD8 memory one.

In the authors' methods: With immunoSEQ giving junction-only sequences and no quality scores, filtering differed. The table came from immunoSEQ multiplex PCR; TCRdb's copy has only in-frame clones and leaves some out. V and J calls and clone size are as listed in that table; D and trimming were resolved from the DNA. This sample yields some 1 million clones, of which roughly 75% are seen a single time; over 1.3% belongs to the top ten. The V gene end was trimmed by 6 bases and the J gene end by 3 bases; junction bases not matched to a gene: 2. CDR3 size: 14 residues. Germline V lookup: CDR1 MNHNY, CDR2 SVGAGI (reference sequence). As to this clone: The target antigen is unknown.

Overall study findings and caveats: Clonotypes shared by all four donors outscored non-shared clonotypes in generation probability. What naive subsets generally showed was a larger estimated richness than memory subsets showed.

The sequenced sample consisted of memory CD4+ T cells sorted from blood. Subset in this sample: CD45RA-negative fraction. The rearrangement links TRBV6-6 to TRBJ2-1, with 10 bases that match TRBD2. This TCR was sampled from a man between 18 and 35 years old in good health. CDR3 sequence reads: CASRRTSGYNEQFF. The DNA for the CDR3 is TGTGCCAGCAGAAGGACTAGCGGCTACAATGAGCAGTTCTTC.